This T cell receptor (beta chain) derives from a study of cytomegalovirus exposure and HLA in healthy donors. Study findings and constraints: There were reportedly fewer N-insertions in an Asian-associated ancestry cluster than the approximately 600-donor mean, in a later analysis. The dataset shows that most TCR sequences were rare, while some public TCRs occurred in many donors.

Notes on this clone: What it binds is unknown.

Per germline, CDR1 LNHDA and CDR2 SQIVND (reference sequence). Trimming stripped 7 bases from V and 4 bases from J, with 14 bases between. The CDR3 sequence is 15 residues long. Amplification used 60 Vbeta primers and 13 Jbeta primers. Sequencing used immunoSEQ multiplex PCR; TCRdb keeps in-frame clones, though not all of them. The repertoire holds about 130,000 clones, with roughly 70% as singletons. The sequence came from a man aged 18 to 29 in good health and CMV-seropositive. Sample: PBMCs. The chain has TRBV19 and TRBJ2-6; D might be TRBD2 (6 bases). CDR3 region: CASIDGGTGANVLTF. CDR3 bases: TGTGCCAGTATTGATGGGGGGACGGGGGCCAACGTCCTGACTTTC.